Following are 18 T cell receptor beta chains from one sample sequenced in a study of shared clonotypes between healthy human individuals. The protocol was immunoSEQ multiplex PCR, while the TCRdb copy is restricted to in-frame clones and leaves out a portion. The table records 550,000 to 600,000 clones, about 98% of them present only once. Selected positively for CCR7 and CD45RO-negative, naive CD8 cells excluded terminally differentiated effector memory CD45RA+ cells. Sequencing was done on a sample of naive CD8+ T cells sorted from blood. These receptors were obtained from a man aged 25-40 years in good health.

The genes are TRBV4-1 and TRBJ2-7; no clear D. The CDR3 has 13 residues. Germline V gene sequence: CDR1 MGHRA, CDR2 YSYEKL. Deletions cut 1 base from V and 5 bases from J, with 9 bases between. The CDR3 sequence is CASSQVPEDEQYF. Here the CDR3 DNA reads TGCGCCAGCAGCCAAGTGCCCGAGGACGAGCAGTACTTC.

The V gene is TRBV2, the J gene TRBJ2-7, with D hard to call. V lost 2 bases, J lost 3 bases, and 5 bases lay in between. CDR3 length: 12 residues. Germline CDR1 is SNHLY and CDR2 is FYNNEI. CDR3 in amino acids: CASSESDYEQYF. In DNA, the CDR3 is TGTGCCAGCAGTGAATCCGACTACGAGCAGTACTTC.

The chain couples TRBV27 to TRBJ2-5; D gene unclear. V dropped 2 bases and J dropped 3 bases, with 7 bases sitting between them. Germline lookup yields CDR1 MNHEY and CDR2 SMNVEV (reference sequence). The CDR3 sequence is 13 residues long. The CDR3 DNA reads as TGTGCCAGCAGTTTACATTCGAAAGAGACCCAGTACTTC. Translation gives CASSLHSKETQYF.

The J gene is TRBJ2-7, the V gene TRBV30, with 8 bases matching TRBD1. This CDR3 is 12 amino acids long. The germline V gene has CDR1 GTSNPN and CDR2 SVGIG (reference sequence). The V gene end was trimmed by 6 bases and the J gene end by 4 bases; junction bases not matched to a gene: 5. The CDR3 spells CACLTGAYEQYF. The CDR3 bases are TGTGCCTGCTTGACAGGGGCTTACGAGCAGTACTTC.

Details on this clone: At the DNA level, this CDR3 is encoded by other sequences in the same sample as well. J is TRBJ2-2 and V is TRBV5-1; no clear D gene. Germline CDR1 is SGHRS and CDR2 is YFSETQ. The CDR3 loop spans 14 amino acids. Trimming left V 0 bases short and J 2 bases short, with 5 bases between. The CDR3 DNA reads TGCGCCAGCAGCTTGGTTCCTAACACCGGGGAGCTGTTTTTT. It translates to CASSLVPNTGELFF.

This chain links TRBV9 with TRBJ1-2, with D unclear. CDR3 length: 15 residues. Trimming stripped 0 bases from V and 4 bases from J, with 13 bases between. Germline V gives CDR1 SGDLS, CDR2 YYNGEE. DNA for the CDR3: TGTGCCAGCAGCGTAGGGGTGTCGGCTATCTATGGCTACACCTTC. Translated, it gives CASSVGVSAIYGYTF.

A single count supports this clone. The J gene is TRBJ2-7, the V gene TRBV4-1, with 8 bases matching TRBD2. With 0 bases clipped from V and 3 bases from J, the junction kept 10 bases outside the gene matches. CDR3 length: 17 amino acids. CDR1 and CDR2 (germline): MGHRA, YSYEKL. CDR3 DNA: TGCGCCAGCAGCCAAGATCAGGCCAGCGGGAGCAGCTACGAGCAGTACTTC. Amino acids: CASSQDQASGSSYEQYF.

The CDR3 DNA is TGTGCCAGCAGTTTATCTCCGGGCAGGTGGCAGTTCTTC. Translating it yields CASSLSPGRWQFF. The chain combines TRBV27 with TRBJ2-1; D is ambiguous. The germline V and J ends were trimmed by 0 bases and 12 bases, with 12 bases remaining between them. Germline V CDR1 and CDR2: MNHEY, SMNVEV (reference sequence). There are 13 residues in the CDR3.

For the CDR3, the DNA is TGTGCCAGCAGCTTTGTGGGGGGCGCGATTCAGCCCCAGCATTTT. It translates to CASSFVGGAIQPQHF. The V call is TRBV7-3, the J call TRBJ1-5, with D perhaps TRBD1 (6 bases). V lost 3 bases and J 6 bases, leaving 15 bases between the germline ends. Germline V gene sequence: CDR1 SGHTA, CDR2 FQGTGA. CDR3 length equals 15 residues.

The chain recombines TRBV6-6 with TRBJ2-3, with D uncertain. V lost 4 bases, J lost 3 bases, and 8 bases lay in between. From germline, CDR1 is MNHNY and CDR2 SVGAGI (reference sequence). The CDR3 is made up of 13 amino acids. DNA for the CDR3: TGTGCCAGCAGTTCCCTGGTTACAGATACGCAGTATTTT. Translation gives CASSSLVTDTQYF.

As to this clone: One end of the junction does not line up with germline, which may come from a read error. The chain recombines TRBV7-7 with TRBJ2-2; tentatively, D is TRBD2 (6 bases). The germline V gene encodes CDR1 SSHAT and CDR2 FNYEAQ (reference sequence). There are 15 residues in the CDR3. The CDR3 protein is CASSSSGFNTGELFF. CDR3 coding DNA: TGTGCTAGCAGCTCCAGCGGGTTTAACACCGGGGAGCTGTTTTTT.

The chain joins TRBV27 to TRBJ2-7; tentative D call: TRBD1 (5 bases). There are 14 residues in the CDR3. The V end was cut by 2 bases, the J end by 3 bases, with 11 bases between. Germline lookup yields CDR1 MNHEY and CDR2 SMNVEV (reference sequence). CDR3 sequence reads: CASSLALDSYEQYF. Written as DNA, the CDR3 is TGTGCCAGCAGTTTAGCCCTCGACAGCTACGAGCAGTACTTC.

V is TRBV27 and J is TRBJ2-7; the D is unclear. The ends were cut back, 3 bases at V and 4 bases at J, with 19 bases in the middle. Germline-derived CDR1 and CDR2 are MNHEY and SMNVEV (reference sequence). The CDR3 loop spans 16 amino acids. Written as DNA, the CDR3 is TGTGCCAGCAGTTTCTCTCCAACCCTCGGACCATACGAGCAGTACTTC. This sequence encodes CASSFSPTLGPYEQYF.

This clone has only one observation. The V gene is TRBV29-1, the J gene TRBJ2-2; D not resolved. The germline V and J ends were trimmed by 3 bases and 1 base, with 6 bases remaining between them. The CDR3 contains 13 residues. Germline assignment: CDR1 SQVTM and CDR2 ANQGSEA. The CDR3 nucleotides are TGCAGCGTTGAGCGGCGGAACACCGGGGAGCTGTTTTTT. Protein sequence: CSVERRNTGELFF.

V and J are TRBV6-1 and TRBJ2-7, with D perhaps assigned TRBD1 or TRBD2 (5 bases each). The V end lost 5 bases, the J end lost 6 bases, and 14 bases lay between the germline ends. Germline lookup yields CDR1 MNHNS and CDR2 SASEGT. This CDR3 is built from 13 residues. CDR3 residues: CASSPEGHSEQYF. CDR3 DNA sequence: TGTGCCAGCAGTCCCGAGGGGCACTCCGAGCAGTACTTC.

The J gene is TRBJ2-1, the V gene TRBV30; a possible D gene is TRBD2 (6 bases). The CDR3 has 14 residues. Trimming took 2 bases from V and 1 from J, leaving 9 bases between them. Germline V gene sequence: CDR1 GTSNPN, CDR2 SVGIG (reference sequence). CDR3 protein: CAWSLGTSYNEQFF. In nucleotides, the CDR3 is TGTGCCTGGAGTCTAGGGACTTCCTACAATGAGCAGTTCTTC.

This chain joins TRBV10-1 and TRBJ2-5; 10 nucleotides agree with TRBD1. Germline trimming cut 2 bases from V and 5 bases from J; bases unmatched to any gene: 2. This CDR3 comprises 14 residues. From germline, CDR1 is WNHNN and CDR2 SYGVQD (reference sequence). CDR3 sequence: CASSEGTGVETQYF. The CDR3 nucleotides are TGCGCCAGCAGTGAGGGGACAGGGGTTGAGACCCAGTACTTC.

This clone was recorded a few times. The CDR3 reads CASSLATSGLRNEQFF. The DNA of the CDR3 is TGTGCCAGCAGCTTAGCAACTAGCGGGTTGAGGAATGAGCAGTTCTTC. The chain uses TRBV7-2 and TRBJ2-1; 9 bases fit TRBD2. The V gene end was trimmed by 0 bases and the J gene end by 7 bases; junction bases not matched to a gene: 7. Germline V gene data show CDR1 as SGHTA and CDR2 as FQGNSA. The CDR3 has 16 residues.